This T cell receptor beta chain was obtained from a study of T cell responses to AZD1222 COVID-19 vaccine. Notes on the study in general: It should be noted that donors were predominantly white British and more often female, and clonal diversity was possibly underestimated.

Measured with immunoSEQ multiplex PCR; TCRdb has only the in-frame clones, and not every one. In the table there are tens of thousands of clones, roughly 80% of which are singletons. In regard to this clone: Its target is unknown.

Germline-derived CDR1 and CDR2 are LGHNA and YNFKEQ. This CDR3 has 16 amino acids. V was clipped by 4 bases and J by 3 bases; unmatched bases: 11. This clonotype was obtained from an adult who received the AZD1222 COVID-19 vaccine. V is TRBV4-2 and J is TRBJ1-2; the match to TRBD1 covers 7 bases. The sequences come from peripheral blood, collected 28 days after the second AZD1222 dose. CDR3 bases: TGTGCCAGCAGCCTTTCCAGGGGGGTTAGTTACTATGGCTACACCTTC. Its protein product is CASSLSRGVSYYGYTF.